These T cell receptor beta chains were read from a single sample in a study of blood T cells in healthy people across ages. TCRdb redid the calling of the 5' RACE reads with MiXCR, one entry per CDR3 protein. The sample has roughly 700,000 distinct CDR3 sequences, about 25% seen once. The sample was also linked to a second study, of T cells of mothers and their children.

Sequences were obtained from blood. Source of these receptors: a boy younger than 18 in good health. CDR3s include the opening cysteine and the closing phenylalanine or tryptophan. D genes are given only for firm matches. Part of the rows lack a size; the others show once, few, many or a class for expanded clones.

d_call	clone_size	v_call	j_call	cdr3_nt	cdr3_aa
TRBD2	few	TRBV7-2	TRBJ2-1	TGTGCCAGCAGCTTAGGACTAGCGGGATCGGGTGAGCAGTTCTTC	CASSLGLAGSGEQFF
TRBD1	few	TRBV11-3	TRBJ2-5	TGTGCCAGCAGCCCTCTAGATATCTCCGGGACAGGGACCCAGTACTTC	CASSPLDISGTGTQYF
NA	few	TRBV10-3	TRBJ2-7	TGTGCCATCGGTCCCACCGGATCCTACGAGCAGTACTTC	CAIGPTGSYEQYF
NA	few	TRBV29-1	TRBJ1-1	TGCAGCGTTGCCCAGGGTTCGAACACTGAAGCTTTCTTT	CSVAQGSNTEAFF
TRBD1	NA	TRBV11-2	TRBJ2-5	TGTGCCAGCAGCTTGCGTTTCCGGGACAGGGTCCGGGAGACCCAGTACTTC	CASSLRFRDRVRETQYF
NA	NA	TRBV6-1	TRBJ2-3	TGTGCCAGCAGTGATGGGACGCCGAGGATAACAGATACGCAGTATTTT	CASSDGTPRITDTQYF
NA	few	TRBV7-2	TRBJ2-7	TGTGCCAGCAGCCTCCCCGGCCTTACCTACGAGCAGTACTTC	CASSLPGLTYEQYF
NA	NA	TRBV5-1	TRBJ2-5	TGCGCCAGCAGCTTGGGACAGGTACTAGAGACCCGGTACTTC	CASSLGQVLETRYF
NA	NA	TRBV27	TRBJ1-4	TGTGCCAGCAGTTTATGGGACAATGAAAAACTGTTTTTT	CASSLWDNEKLFF
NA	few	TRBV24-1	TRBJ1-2	TGTGCCACCAGTGAGGCCAACTATGGCTACACCTTC	CATSEANYGYTF
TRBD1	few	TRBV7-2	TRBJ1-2	TGTGCCAGCAGCTTAACCGGACAGGGGTCCGCCTATGGCTACACCTTC	CASSLTGQGSAYGYTF
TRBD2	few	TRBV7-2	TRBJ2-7	TGTGCCAGCAGCCCACGACTAGCGGGTGACAACGAGCAGTACTTC	CASSPRLAGDNEQYF
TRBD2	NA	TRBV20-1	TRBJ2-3	TGCAGTGCTTCCGCGGCGACTAGCGGGGGCACAGATACGCAGTATTTT	CSASAATSGGTDTQYF
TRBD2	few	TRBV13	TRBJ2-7	TGTGCCAGCAGCTCGGGACTAGCGGGAGATGCCTACGAGCAGTACTTC	CASSSGLAGDAYEQYF
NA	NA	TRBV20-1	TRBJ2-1	TGCAGTGCTAGAGATCCCGGGATTAAGGACAATGAGCAGTTCTTC	CSARDPGIKDNEQFF
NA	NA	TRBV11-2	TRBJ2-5	TGTGCCAGCAGCTTAGTTACAGGAGGCGAGACCCAGTACTTC	CASSLVTGGETQYF
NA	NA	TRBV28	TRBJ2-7	TGTGCCAGCAGTTCCCTTTATGACTACGAGCAGTACTTC	CASSSLYDYEQYF
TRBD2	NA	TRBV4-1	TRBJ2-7	TGCGCCAGCAGCCAAGATTGGGCTAGCGGGGGGCTTTATCAGCAGTACTTC	CASSQDWASGGLYQQYF
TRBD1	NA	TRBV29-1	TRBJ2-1	TGCAGCGTTGAAGATCCGGACAGGAACACCTACAATGAGCAGTTCTTC	CSVEDPDRNTYNEQFF
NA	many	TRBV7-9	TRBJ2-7	TGTGCCAGCAGCTCCCACACGGTTTGGGGCGAGCAGTACTTC	CASSSHTVWGEQYF
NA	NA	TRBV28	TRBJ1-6	TGTGCCAGCAGTTGGAGTGTACGATCACCCCTCCACTTT	CASSWSVRSPLHF
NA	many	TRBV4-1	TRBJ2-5	TGCGCCAGCAGCCCCCGTCAGGCGCGACAACAAGAGACCCAGTACTTC	CASSPRQARQQETQYF
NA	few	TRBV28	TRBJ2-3	TGTGCCAGCAGTTCCCTTTTGAGCACAGATACGCAGTATTTT	CASSSLLSTDTQYF
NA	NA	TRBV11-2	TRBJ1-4	TGTGCCAGCAGCTTAGGGGGAAGAAAGCCAGAAAAACTGTTTTTT	CASSLGGRKPEKLFF
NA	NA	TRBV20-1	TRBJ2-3	TGCAGTGCTCTTGCGGGACACACAGATACGCAGTATTTT	CSALAGHTDTQYF
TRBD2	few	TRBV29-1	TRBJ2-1	TGCAGCGTCAAGGGGACTAGCGGGAGGGGTGAGCAGTTCTTC	CSVKGTSGRGEQFF
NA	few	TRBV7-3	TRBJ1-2	TGTGCCAGCCAGGGGTCAGCCTATGGCTACACCTTC	CASQGSAYGYTF
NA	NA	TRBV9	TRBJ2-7	TGTGCCAGCAGCGTAAAGGGTCAGGACGAGCAGTACTTC	CASSVKGQDEQYF
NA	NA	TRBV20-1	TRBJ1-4	TGCAGTGCTAGAGATTCGGGGACTGAAAAACTGTTTTTT	CSARDSGTEKLFF